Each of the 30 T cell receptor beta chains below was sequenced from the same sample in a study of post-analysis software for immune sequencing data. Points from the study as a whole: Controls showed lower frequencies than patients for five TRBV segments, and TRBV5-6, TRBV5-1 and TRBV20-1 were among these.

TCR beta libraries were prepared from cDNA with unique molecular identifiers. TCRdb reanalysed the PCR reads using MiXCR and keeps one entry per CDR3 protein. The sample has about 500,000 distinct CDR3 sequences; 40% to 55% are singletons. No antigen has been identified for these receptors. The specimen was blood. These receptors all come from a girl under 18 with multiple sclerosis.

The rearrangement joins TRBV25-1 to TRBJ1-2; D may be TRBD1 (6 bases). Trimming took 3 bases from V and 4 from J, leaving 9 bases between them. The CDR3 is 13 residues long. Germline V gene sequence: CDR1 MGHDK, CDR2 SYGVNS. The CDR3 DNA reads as TGTGCCAGCAGTGACGACAGGAGCTATGGCTACACCTTC. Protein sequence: CASSDDRSYGYTF.

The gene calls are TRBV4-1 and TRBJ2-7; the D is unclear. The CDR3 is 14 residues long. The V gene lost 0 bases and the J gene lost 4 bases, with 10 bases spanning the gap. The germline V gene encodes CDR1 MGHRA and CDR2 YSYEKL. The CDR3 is CASSQDPRKYEQYF. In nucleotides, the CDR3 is TGCGCCAGCAGCCAAGATCCGCGGAAATACGAGCAGTACTTC.

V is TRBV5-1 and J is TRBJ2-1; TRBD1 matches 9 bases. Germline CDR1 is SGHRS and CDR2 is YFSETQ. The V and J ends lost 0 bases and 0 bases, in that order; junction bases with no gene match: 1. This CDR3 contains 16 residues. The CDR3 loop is CASSLEGQGSYNEQFF. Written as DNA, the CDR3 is TGCGCCAGCAGCTTGGAGGGACAGGGCTCCTACAATGAGCAGTTCTTC. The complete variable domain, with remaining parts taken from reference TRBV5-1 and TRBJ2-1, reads KAGVTQTPRYLIKTRGQQVTLSCSPISGHRSVSWYQQTPGQGLQFLFEYFSETQRNKGNFPGRFSGRQFSNSRSEMNVSTLELGDSALYLCASSLEGQGSYNEQFFGPGTRLTVL.

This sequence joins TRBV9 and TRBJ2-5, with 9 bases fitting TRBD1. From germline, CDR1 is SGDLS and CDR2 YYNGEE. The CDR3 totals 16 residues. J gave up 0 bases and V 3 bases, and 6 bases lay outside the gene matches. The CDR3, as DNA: TGTGCCAGCAGCGCTGTGGGGACAGGGCACCAAGAGACCCAGTACTTC. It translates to CASSAVGTGHQETQYF.

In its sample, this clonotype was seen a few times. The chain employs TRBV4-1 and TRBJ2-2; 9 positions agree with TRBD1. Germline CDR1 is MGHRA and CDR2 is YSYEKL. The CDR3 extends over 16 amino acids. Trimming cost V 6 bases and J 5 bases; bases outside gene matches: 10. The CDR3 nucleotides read TGCGCCAGCAGTCATACAGGGGGCCGGGGGACCGGGGAGCTGTTTTTT. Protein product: CASSHTGGRGTGELFF.

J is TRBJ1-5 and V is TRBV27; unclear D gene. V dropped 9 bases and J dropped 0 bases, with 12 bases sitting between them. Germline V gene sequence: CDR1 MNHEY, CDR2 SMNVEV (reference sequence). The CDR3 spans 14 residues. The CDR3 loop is CASGQINSNQPQHF. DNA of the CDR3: TGTGCCAGTGGGCAGATCAATAGCAATCAGCCCCAGCATTTT.

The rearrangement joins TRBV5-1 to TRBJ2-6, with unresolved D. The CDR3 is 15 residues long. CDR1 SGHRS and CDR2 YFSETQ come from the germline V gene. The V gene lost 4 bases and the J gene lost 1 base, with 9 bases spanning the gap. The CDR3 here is CASSLPTSGANVLTF. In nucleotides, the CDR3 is TGCGCCAGCAGCCTTCCGACTTCTGGGGCCAACGTCCTGACTTTC. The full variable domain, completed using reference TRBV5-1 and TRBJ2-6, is KAGVTQTPRYLIKTRGQQVTLSCSPISGHRSVSWYQQTPGQGLQFLFEYFSETQRNKGNFPGRFSGRQFSNSRSEMNVSTLELGDSALYLCASSLPTSGANVLTFGAGSRLTVL.

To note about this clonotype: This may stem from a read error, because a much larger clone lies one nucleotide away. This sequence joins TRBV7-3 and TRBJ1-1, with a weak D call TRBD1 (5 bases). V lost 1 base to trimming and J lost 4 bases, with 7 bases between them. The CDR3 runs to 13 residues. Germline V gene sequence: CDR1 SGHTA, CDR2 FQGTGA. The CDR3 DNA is TGTGCCAGCAGCTTAAGAGGGGCCACTGAAGCTTTCTTT. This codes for CASSLRGATEAFF.

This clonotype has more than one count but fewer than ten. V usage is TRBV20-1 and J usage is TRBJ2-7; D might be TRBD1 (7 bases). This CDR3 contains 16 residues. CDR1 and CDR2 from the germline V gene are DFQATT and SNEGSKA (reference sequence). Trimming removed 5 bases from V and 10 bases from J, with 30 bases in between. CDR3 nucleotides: TGCAGTGCTCGCCCAGGGGGGAGGTTCGCGGGCGAAACCCAGTACTTC. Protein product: CSARPGGRFAGETQYF.

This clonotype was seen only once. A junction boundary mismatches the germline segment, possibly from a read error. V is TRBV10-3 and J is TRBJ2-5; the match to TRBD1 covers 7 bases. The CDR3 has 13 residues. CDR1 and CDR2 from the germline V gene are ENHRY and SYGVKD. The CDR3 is CANSDRDRETQYF. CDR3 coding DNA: TGTGCCAACAGTGACAGGGACCGGGAGACCCAGTACTTC.

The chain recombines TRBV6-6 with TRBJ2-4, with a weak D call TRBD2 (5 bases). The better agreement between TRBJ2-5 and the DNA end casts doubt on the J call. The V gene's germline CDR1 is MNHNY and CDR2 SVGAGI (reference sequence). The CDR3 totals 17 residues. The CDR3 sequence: CASSPPTRRVSQETQYF. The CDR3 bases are TGTGCCAGCAGCCCCCCCACTAGGCGGGTGAGCCAAGAGACCCAGTACTTC.

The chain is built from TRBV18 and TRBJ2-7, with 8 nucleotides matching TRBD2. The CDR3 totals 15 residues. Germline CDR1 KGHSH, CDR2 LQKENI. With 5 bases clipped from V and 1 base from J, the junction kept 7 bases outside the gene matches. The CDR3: CASSSEAGASYEQYF. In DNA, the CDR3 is TGTGCCAGCTCATCGGAAGCGGGAGCGTCCTACGAGCAGTACTTC.

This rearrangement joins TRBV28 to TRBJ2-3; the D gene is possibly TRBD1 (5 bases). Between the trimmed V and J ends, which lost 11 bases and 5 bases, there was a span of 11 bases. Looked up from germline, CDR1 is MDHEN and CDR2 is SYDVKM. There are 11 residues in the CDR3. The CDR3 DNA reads TGTGCCCTAGGGGATAAAGATACGCAGTATTTT. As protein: CALGDKDTQYF. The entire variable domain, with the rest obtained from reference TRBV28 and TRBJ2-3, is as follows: DVKVTQSSRYLVKRTGEKVFLECVQDMDHENMFWYRQDPGLGLRLIYFSYDVKMKEKGDIPEGYSVSREKKERFSLILESASTNQTSMYLCALGDKDTQYFGPGTRLTVL.

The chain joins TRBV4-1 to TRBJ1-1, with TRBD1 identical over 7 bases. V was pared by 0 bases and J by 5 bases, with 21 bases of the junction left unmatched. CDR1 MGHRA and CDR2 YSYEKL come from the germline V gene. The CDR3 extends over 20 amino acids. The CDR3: CASSQDSSSRRGRIRTEAFF. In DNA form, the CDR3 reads TGCGCCAGCAGCCAAGATTCCTCGTCACGTAGGGGGCGAATAAGGACTGAAGCTTTCTTT.

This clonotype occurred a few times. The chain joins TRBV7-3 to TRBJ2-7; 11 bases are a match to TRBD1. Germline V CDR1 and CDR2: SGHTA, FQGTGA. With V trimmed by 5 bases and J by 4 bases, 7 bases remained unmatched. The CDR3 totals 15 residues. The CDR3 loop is CASSGGQGAGYEQYF. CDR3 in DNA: TGTGCCAGCAGCGGAGGACAGGGGGCTGGGTACGAGCAGTACTTC.

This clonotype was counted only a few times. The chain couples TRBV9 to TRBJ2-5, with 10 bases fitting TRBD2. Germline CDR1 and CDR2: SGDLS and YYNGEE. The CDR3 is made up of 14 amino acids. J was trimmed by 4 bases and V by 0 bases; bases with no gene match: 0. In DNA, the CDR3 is TGTGCCAGCAGCGTAGGGACTAGCGGAGAGACCCAGTACTTC. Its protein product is CASSVGTSGETQYF. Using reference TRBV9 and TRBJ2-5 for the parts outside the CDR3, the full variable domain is DSGVTQTPKHLITATGQRVTLRCSPRSGDLSVYWYQQSLDQGLQFLIQYYNGEERAKGNILERFSAQQFPDLHSELNLSSLELGDSALYFCASSVGTSGETQYFGPGTRLLVL.

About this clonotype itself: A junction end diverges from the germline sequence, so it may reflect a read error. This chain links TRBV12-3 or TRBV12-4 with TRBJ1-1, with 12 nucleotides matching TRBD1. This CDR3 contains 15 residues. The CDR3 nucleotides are TGTGTCAGCAGTTGGGACAGGGGGCGGAGCACTGAAGCTTTCTTT. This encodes CVSSWDRGRSTEAFF.

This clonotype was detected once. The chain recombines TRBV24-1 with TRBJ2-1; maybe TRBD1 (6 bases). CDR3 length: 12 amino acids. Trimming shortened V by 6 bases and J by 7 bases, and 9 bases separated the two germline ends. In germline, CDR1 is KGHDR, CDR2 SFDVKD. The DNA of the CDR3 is TGTGCCACCAGTCAGACAGGTAATGAGCAGTTCTTC. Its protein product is CATSQTGNEQFF.

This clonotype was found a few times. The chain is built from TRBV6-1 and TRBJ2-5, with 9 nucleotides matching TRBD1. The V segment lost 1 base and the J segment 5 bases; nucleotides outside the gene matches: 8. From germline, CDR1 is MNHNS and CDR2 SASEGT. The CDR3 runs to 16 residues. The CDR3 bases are TGTGCCAGCAGTGAAGGACCCGGGACAGGGATGGAGACCCAGTACTTC. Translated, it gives CASSEGPGTGMETQYF.

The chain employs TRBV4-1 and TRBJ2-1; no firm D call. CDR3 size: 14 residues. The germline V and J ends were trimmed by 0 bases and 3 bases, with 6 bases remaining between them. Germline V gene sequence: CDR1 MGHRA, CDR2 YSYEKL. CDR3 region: CASSQDWDYNEQFF. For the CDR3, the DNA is TGCGCCAGCAGCCAAGACTGGGACTACAATGAGCAGTTCTTC.

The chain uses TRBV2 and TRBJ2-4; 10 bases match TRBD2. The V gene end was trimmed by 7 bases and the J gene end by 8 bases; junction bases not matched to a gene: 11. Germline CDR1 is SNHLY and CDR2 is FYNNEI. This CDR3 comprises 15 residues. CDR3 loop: CASTEREGDRDIQYF. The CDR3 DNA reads TGTGCCAGCACTGAGCGGGAGGGCGATAGGGACATTCAGTACTTC.

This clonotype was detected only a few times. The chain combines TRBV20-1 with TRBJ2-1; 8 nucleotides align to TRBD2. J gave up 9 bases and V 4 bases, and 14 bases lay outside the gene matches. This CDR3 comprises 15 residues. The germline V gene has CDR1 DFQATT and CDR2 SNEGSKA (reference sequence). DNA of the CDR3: TGCAGTGCTACGCGGGGGGCACTCACAAAGGTTGAGCAGTTCTTC. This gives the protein CSATRGALTKVEQFF.

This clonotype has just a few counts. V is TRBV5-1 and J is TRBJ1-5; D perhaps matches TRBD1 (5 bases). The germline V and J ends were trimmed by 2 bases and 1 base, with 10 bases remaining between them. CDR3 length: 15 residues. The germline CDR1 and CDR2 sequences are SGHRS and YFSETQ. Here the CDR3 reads CASSLMGESNQPQHF. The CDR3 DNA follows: TGCGCCAGCAGCTTAATGGGGGAAAGCAATCAGCCCCAGCATTTT.

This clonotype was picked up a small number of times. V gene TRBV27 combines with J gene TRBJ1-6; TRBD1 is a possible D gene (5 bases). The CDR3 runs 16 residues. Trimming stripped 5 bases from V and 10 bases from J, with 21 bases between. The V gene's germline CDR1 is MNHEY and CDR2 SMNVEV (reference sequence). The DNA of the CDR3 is TGTGCCAGCAGTCAAGGGTCGGGCCCAGGGCGGTCACCCCTCCACTTT. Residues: CASSQGSGPGRSPLHF.

The CDR3 DNA sequence: TGCAGCGTCAACAGGGGCTACGAGCAGTACTTC. Residues: CSVNRGYEQYF. The genes are TRBV29-1 and TRBJ2-7; 7 bases agree with TRBD1. Per germline, CDR1 SQVTM and CDR2 ANQGSEA. There are 11 residues in the CDR3. The V segment lost 6 bases and the J segment 3 bases; nucleotides outside the gene matches: 2.

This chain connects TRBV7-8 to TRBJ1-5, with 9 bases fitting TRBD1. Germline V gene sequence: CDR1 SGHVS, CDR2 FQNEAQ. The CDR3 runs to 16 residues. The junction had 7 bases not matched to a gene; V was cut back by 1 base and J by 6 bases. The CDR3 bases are TGTGCCAGCAGCTTAGGGGGACAGGGTTTTGGTCAGCCCCAGCATTTT. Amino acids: CASSLGGQGFGQPQHF.

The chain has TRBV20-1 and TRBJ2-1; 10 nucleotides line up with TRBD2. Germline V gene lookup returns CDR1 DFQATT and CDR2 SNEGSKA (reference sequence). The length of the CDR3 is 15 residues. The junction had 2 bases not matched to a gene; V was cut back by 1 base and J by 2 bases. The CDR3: CSARVLAGAYNEQFF. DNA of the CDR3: TGCAGTGCTAGAGTCCTAGCGGGGGCCTACAATGAGCAGTTCTTC.

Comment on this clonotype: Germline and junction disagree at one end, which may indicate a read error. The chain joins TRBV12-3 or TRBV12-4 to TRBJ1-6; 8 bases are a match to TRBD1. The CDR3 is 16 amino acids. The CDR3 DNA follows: TGTGCCGGCAGTTTAGAAACAGGGGGAGATAATTCACCCCTCCACTTT. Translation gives CAGSLETGGDNSPLHF.

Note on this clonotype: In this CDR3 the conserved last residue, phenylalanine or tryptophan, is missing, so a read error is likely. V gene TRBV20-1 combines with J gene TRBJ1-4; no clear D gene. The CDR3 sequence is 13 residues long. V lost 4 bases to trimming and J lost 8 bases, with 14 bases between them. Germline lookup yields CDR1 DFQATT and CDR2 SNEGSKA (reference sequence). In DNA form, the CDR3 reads TGCAGTGCTAACCCGGGGAAGCAGGAAAAACTGTTTGTT. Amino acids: CSANPGKQEKLFV.

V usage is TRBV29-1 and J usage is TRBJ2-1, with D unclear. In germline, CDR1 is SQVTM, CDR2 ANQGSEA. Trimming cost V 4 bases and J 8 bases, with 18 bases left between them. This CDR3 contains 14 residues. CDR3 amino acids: CSVVPGPHGDEQFF. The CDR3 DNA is TGCAGCGTTGTCCCGGGCCCCCACGGAGATGAGCAGTTCTTC.